These T cell receptor beta chains were read from a single sample in a study of early stage breast cancer tumors. The table came from immunoSEQ multiplex PCR; TCRdb's copy has only in-frame clones and leaves some out. Of tens of thousands of clones listed, about 80% are singletons. Sequenced material: blood. The receptors derive from a person in their twenties or thirties with breast cancer. Each CDR3 is given with its conserved first and last residue. A D gene is named only where the DNA matches it firmly. The listing skips clone size in some rows; elsewhere it reads once, few, many or a size class.

j_call d_call v_call clone_size cdr3_nt cdr3_aa
TRBJ2-3 - TRBV5-6 once TGTGCCAGCAGCTCCGAAGGCAGCACAGATACGCAGTATTTT CASSSEGSTDTQYF
TRBJ2-5 TRBD2 TRBV9 - TGTGCCAGCAGCGTGGGGACTAGCGGGAGGTCAGAGACCCAGTACTTC CASSVGTSGRSETQYF
TRBJ1-1 - TRBV5-4 few TGTGCCAGCAGCTTGGATATACTCATGAACACTGAAGCTTTCTTT CASSLDILMNTEAFF
TRBJ2-7 TRBD1 TRBV14 - TGTGCCAGCAGCCCTCAGGGGGCGTTTTCCTACGAGCAGTACTTC CASSPQGAFSYEQYF
TRBJ2-3 TRBD1 TRBV4-3 - TGCGCCAGCAGCCAAGATTCATTGGGGGTGAAGACCCCTACGGGACAGGGAGGGCAGTATTTT CASSQDSLGVKTPTGQGGQYF
TRBJ2-4 - TRBV6-1 - TGTGCCACCCAGTCCGGTTTCAAAAACATTCAGTACTTC CATQSGFKNIQYF
TRBJ2-1 - TRBV29-1 - TGCAGCGCTGTCCCCCCCTTCACGTTTGCCAATGAGCAGTTCTTC CSAVPPFTFANEQFF
TRBJ1-1 - TRBV10-1 - TGCGCCAGCAGTGAGTCTAACGGGGGCCGGAACACTGAAGCTTTCTTT CASSESNGGRNTEAFF
TRBJ1-1 TRBD1 TRBV6-5 few TGTGCCAGCGGAGGGGGCCATGTGGTCACTGAAGCTTTCTTT CASGGGHVVTEAFF
TRBJ2-7 TRBD1 TRBV7-9 - TGTGCCAGCAGGCCGACAGGGGGGGAATCCTACGAGCAGTACTTC CASRPTGGESYEQYF
TRBJ2-7 - TRBV9 - TGTGCCAGCAGCGTAGGTCCCTTCTCCTACGAGCAGTACTTC CASSVGPFSYEQYF
TRBJ1-3 - TRBV29-1 - TGCAGCGTGGTGGTCAGCGCTGGAAACACCATATATTTT CSVVVSAGNTIYF
TRBJ2-2 TRBD2 TRBV7-9 - TGTGCCAGCAGTCCCTCACTAGCGGGAGAACGGTCCGGGGAGCTGTTTTTT CASSPSLAGERSGELFF
TRBJ1-5 - TRBV2 - TGTGCCAGCACTAGAGGAGGACAGTCTAATCAGCCCCAGCATTTT CASTRGGQSNQPQHF
TRBJ1-2 - TRBV27 - TGTGCCAGCAGTTTAGAGGATTGGTGTTATGGCTACACCTTC CASSLEDWCYGYTF
TRBJ2-7 TRBD1 TRBV5-8 - TGTGCCAGCAGCTTGGAAGCCGGGACAGGGATCCACGAGCAGTACTTC CASSLEAGTGIHEQYF
TRBJ2-7 TRBD1 TRBV4-1 - TGCGCCAGCAGCCAGGACAGGGCCTACGAGCAGTACTTC CASSQDRAYEQYF
TRBJ2-7 - TRBV9 few TGTGCCAGCAGCGTTGGCGGCTCCGAGCAGTACTTC CASSVGGSEQYF
TRBJ2-2 TRBD2 TRBV7-2 - TGTGCCAGCAGCTTAGTTCTAGCGGGAGTGTCCACCGGGGAGCTGTTTTTT CASSLVLAGVSTGELFF
TRBJ1-2 TRBD1 TRBV27 - TGTGCCAGCAGTCCCGGACAGGGGGTGGAGGGCTACACCTTC CASSPGQGVEGYTF
TRBJ2-3 TRBD2 TRBV2 - TGTGCCAACCAGAGACTAGCTCCCTCAGATACGCAGTATTTT CANQRLAPSDTQYF
TRBJ2-1 - TRBV25-1 - TGTGCCAGCAGTGAATACTCTGGGTTTGGTGAGCAGTTCTTC CASSEYSGFGEQFF
TRBJ1-3 - TRBV25-1 - TGTGCCAGCAGTGGAGGTTGGGCAACTGGAAACACCATATATTTT CASSGGWATGNTIYF
TRBJ1-1 - TRBV30 - TGTGCCTGGAGTGGAGGGGGGGCCGCACTTGAAGCTTTCTTT CAWSGGGAALEAFF
TRBJ2-1 - TRBV30 medium-sized TGTGCCTGGAGTGTACCTGGGAGCTCCTACAATGAGCAGTTCTTC CAWSVPGSSYNEQFF
TRBJ1-2 - TRBV4-1 - TGCGCCAGCAGCCAAGATGGCTATGGCTACACCTTC CASSQDGYGYTF
TRBJ1-2 - TRBV12-5 - TGTGCTAGTGGTTTGCCAACCCCGGGGGTTGGCTACACCTTC CASGLPTPGVGYTF